This T cell receptor beta chain was documented in a study of blood T cell repertoires in COVID-19. Here immunoSEQ multiplex PCR was the method, and the copy in TCRdb shows in-frame clones only, minus some. The sample consists of some 250,000 clones, about 80% of them appearing once. The specimen was peripheral blood. The receptor comes from a woman older than 75 with acute or convalescent COVID-19.

CDR3 amino acids: CASRKDRTNTEAFF. CDR3 nucleotides: TGTGCCAGTAGGAAAGACAGGACAAACACTGAAGCTTTCTTT. V is TRBV19 and J is TRBJ1-1, with a possible D match to TRBD1 (6 bases). The V and J ends lost 6 bases and 2 bases respectively, with 13 bases between them. Per germline, CDR1 LNHDA and CDR2 SQIVND (reference sequence). This CDR3 comprises 14 residues.